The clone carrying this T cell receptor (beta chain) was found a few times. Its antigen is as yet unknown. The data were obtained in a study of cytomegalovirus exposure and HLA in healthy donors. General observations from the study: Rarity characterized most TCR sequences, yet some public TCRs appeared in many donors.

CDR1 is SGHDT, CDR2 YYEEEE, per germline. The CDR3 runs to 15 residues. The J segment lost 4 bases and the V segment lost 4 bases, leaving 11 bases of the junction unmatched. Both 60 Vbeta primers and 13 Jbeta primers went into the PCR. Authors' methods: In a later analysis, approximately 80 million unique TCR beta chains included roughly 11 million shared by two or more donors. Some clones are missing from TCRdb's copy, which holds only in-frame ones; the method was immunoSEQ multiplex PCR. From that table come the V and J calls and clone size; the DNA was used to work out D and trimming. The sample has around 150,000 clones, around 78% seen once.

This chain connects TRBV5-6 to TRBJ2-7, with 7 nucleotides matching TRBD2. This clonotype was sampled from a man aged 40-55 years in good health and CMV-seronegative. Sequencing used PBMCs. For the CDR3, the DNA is TGTGCCAGCAGCGGACTATTGACGGGAGGATACGAGCAGTACTTC. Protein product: CASSGLLTGGYEQYF. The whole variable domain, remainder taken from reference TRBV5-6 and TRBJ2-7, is DAGVTQSPTHLIKTRGQQVTLRCSPKSGHDTVSWYQQALGQGPQFIFQYYEEEERQRGNFPDRFSGHQFPNYSSELNVNALLLGDSALYLCASSGLLTGGYEQYFGPGTRLTVT.